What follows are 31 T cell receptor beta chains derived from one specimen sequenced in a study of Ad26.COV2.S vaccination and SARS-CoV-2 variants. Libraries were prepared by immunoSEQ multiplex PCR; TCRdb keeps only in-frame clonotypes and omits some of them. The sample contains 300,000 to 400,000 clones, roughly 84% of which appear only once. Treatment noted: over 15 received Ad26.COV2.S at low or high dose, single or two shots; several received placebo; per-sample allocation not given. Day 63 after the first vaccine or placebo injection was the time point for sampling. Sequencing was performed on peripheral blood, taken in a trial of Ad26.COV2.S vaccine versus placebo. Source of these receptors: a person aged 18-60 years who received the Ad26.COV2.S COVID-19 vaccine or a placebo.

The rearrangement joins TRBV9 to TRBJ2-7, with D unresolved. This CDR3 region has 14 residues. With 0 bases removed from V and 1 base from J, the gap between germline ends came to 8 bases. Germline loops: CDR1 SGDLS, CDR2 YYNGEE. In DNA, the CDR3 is TGTGCCAGCAGCGTAGCGTGGGAATCCTACGAGCAGTACTTC. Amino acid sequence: CASSVAWESYEQYF.

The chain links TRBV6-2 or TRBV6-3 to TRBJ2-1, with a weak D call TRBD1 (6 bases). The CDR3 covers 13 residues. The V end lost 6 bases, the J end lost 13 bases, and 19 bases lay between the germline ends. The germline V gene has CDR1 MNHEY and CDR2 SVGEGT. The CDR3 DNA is TGTGCCAGCAGCCCTACAGGACAGCAATTACAGTTCTTC. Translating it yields CASSPTGQQLQFF.

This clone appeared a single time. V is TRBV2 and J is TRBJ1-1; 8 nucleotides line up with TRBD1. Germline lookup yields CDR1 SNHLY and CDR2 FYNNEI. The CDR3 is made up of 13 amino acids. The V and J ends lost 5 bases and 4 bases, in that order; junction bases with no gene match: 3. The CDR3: CASSKTGATEAFF. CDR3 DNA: TGTGCCAGCAGTAAGACAGGGGCCACTGAAGCTTTCTTT.

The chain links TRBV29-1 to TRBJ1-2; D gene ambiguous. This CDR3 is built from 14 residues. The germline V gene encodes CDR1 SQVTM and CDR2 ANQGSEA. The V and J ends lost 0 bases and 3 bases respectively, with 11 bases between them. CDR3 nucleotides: TGCAGCGTTGAAGATTTTTCCGGCCACTATGGCTACACCTTC. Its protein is CSVEDFSGHYGYTF.

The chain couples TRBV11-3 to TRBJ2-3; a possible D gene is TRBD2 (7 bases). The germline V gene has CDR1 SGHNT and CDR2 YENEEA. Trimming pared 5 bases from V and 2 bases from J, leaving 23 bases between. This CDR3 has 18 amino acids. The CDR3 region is CASSRPSDGGAPTDTQYF. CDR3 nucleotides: TGTGCCAGCAGCCGCCCTTCGGATGGGGGGGCCCCCACAGATACGCAGTATTTT.

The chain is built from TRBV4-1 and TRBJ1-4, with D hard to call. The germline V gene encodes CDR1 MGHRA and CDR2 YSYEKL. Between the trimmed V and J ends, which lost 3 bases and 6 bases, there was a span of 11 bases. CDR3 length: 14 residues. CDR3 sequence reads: CASSHPTLDEKLFF. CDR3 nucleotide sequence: TGCGCCAGCAGCCACCCAACCCTGGATGAAAAACTGTTTTTT.

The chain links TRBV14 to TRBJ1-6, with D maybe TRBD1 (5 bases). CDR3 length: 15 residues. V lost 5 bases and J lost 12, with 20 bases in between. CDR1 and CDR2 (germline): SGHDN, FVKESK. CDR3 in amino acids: CASSMTDSPVGPLHF. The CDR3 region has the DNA TGTGCCAGCAGCATGACCGACAGCCCAGTTGGACCCCTCCACTTT.

CDR3 bases: TGTGCCAGCAGCGCCCAGATGGTCGACACCGGGGAGCTGTTTTTT. Its protein product is CASSAQMVDTGELFF. V and J are TRBV3-1 (or the pseudogene TRBV3-2) and TRBJ2-2; the D is unclear. CDR1 is LGHDT and CDR2 is YNNKEL in the germline V gene (reference sequence). The CDR3 contains 15 residues. V was trimmed by 5 bases and J by 3 bases, leaving 13 bases between them.

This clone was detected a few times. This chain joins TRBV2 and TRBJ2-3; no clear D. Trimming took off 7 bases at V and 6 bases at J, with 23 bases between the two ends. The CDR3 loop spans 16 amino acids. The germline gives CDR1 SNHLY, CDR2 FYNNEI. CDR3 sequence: CASTHLDFAQPDTQYF. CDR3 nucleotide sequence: TGTGCCAGCACCCACCTTGACTTCGCCCAACCGGATACGCAGTATTTT.

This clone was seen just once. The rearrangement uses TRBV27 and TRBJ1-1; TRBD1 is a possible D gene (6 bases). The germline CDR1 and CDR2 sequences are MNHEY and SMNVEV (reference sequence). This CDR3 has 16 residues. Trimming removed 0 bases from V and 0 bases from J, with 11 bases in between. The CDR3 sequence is CASSLSGARMNTEAFF. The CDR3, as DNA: TGTGCCAGCAGTTTATCGGGGGCCAGGATGAACACTGAAGCTTTCTTT.

CDR3 DNA sequence: TGTGCCAGCAGTTACTCGAACGGATACAATGAGCAGTTCTTC. Translation: CASSYSNGYNEQFF. V and J are TRBV6-5 and TRBJ2-1; D remains ambiguous. Trimming took off 0 bases at V and 4 bases at J, with 7 bases between the two ends. Per the germline V gene, CDR1 is MNHEY and CDR2 is SVGAGI. The CDR3 is made up of 14 amino acids.

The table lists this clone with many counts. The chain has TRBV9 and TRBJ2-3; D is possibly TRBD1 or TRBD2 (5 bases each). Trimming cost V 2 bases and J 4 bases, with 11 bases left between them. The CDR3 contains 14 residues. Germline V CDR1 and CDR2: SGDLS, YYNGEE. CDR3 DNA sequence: TGTGCCAGCAGCGTCGGGGCTTATGCAGATACGCAGTATTTT. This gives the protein CASSVGAYADTQYF.

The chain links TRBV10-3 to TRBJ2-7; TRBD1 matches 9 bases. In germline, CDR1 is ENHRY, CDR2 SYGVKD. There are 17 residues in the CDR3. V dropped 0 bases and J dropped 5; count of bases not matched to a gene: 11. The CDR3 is CAISESPPGQGGHEQYF. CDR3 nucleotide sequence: TGTGCCATCAGTGAGTCACCCCCGGGACAGGGAGGTCACGAGCAGTACTTC.

The chain's CDR3 is CASSGGGPGDGTQYF. The DNA for the CDR3 is TGTGCCAGCAGCGGGGGGGGCCCGGGGGACGGGACCCAGTACTTC. The V and J genes are TRBV9 and TRBJ2-5; D possibly corresponds to TRBD2 (7 bases). V was shortened by 3 bases and J by 7 bases, with 19 bases between the two germline ends. Germline CDR1 and CDR2: SGDLS and YYNGEE. The CDR3 is made up of 15 amino acids.

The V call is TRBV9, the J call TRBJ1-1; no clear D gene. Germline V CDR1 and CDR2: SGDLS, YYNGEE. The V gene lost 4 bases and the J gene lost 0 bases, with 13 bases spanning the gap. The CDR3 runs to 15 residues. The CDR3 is CASSFNPYMNTEAFF. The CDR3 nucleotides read TGTGCCAGCAGCTTTAATCCCTACATGAACACTGAAGCTTTCTTT.

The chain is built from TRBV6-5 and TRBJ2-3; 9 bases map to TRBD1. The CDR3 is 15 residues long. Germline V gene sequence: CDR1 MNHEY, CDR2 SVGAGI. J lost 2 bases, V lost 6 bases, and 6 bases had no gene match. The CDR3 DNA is TGTGCCAGCAGGCAAGGACAGGGGCTCACAGATACGCAGTATTTT. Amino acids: CASRQGQGLTDTQYF.

CDR3 residues: CASSHRVFDTEAFF. The DNA for the CDR3 is TGTGCCAGCAGCCACAGGGTATTTGACACTGAAGCTTTCTTT. The chain links TRBV13 to TRBJ1-1; a weak D match, TRBD1 (6 bases). Trimming left V 5 bases short and J 3 bases short, with 13 bases between. The CDR3 is 14 amino acids. The germline CDR1 and CDR2 sequences are PRHDT and FYEKMQ (reference sequence).

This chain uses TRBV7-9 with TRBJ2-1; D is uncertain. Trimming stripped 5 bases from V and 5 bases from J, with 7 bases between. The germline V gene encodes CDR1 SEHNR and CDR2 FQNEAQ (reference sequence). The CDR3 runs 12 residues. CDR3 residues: CASSPTNNEQFF. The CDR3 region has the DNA TGTGCCAGCAGCCCAACCAACAATGAGCAGTTCTTC.

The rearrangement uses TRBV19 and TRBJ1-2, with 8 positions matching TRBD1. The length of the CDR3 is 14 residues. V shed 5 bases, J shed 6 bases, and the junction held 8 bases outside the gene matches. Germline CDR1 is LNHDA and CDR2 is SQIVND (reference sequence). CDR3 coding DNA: TGTGCCAGTAGTCCCAGGGGGCAAGGTAATGGCTACACCTTC. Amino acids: CASSPRGQGNGYTF.

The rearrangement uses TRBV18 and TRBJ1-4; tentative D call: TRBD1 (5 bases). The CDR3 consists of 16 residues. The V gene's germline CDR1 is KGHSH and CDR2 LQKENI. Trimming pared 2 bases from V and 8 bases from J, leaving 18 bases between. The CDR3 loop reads CASSPFDGTMKEKLFF. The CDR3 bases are TGTGCCAGCTCACCATTTGACGGGACGATGAAGGAAAAACTGTTTTTT.

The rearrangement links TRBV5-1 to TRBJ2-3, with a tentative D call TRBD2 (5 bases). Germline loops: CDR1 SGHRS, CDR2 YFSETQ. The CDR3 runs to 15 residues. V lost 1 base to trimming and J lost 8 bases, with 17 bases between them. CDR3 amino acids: CASSLILGESGTQYF. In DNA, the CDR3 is TGCGCCAGCAGCTTGATACTCGGGGAGAGCGGTACGCAGTATTTT.

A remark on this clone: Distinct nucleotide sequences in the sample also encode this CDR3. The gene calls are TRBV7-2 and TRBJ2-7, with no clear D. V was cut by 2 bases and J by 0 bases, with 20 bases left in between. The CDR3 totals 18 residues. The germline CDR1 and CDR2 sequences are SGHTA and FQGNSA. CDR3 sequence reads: CASSLNPGPFFSSYEQYF. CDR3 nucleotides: TGTGCCAGCAGCTTAAACCCTGGACCGTTTTTTAGCTCCTACGAGCAGTACTTC.

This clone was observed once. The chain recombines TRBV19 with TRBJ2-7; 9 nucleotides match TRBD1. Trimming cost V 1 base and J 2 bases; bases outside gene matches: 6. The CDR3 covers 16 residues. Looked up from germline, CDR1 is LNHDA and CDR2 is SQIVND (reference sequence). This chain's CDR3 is CASSIAGQGTTYEQYF. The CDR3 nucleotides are TGTGCCAGTAGTATAGCCGGACAGGGGACTACCTACGAGCAGTACTTC. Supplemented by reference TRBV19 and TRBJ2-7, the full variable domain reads DGGITQSPKYLFRKEGQNVTLSCEQNLNHDAMYWYRQDPGQGLRLIYYSQIVNDFQKGDIAEGYSVSREKKESFPLTVTSAQKNPTAFYLCASSIAGQGTTYEQYFGPGTRLTVT.

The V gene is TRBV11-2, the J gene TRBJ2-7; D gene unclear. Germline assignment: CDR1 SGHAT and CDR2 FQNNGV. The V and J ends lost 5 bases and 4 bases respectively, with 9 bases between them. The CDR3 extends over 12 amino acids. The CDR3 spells CASSLNPYEQYF. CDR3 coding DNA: TGTGCCAGCAGCCTAAACCCGTACGAGCAGTACTTC.

DNA for the CDR3: TGTGCCAGCAGCATAGACAGCCAAGAGACCCAGTACTTC. It yields the protein CASSIDSQETQYF. The J gene is TRBJ2-5, the V gene TRBV5-6; D might be TRBD1 (5 bases). The length of the CDR3 is 13 residues. CDR1 SGHDT and CDR2 YYEEEE come from the germline V gene. Trimming cost V 4 bases and J 1 base, with 8 bases left between them.

In DNA form, the CDR3 reads TGTGCCAGCAGCGGGACTAGCGGGGAGTACGAGCAGTACTTC. The encoded protein is CASSGTSGEYEQYF. V and J are TRBV7-9 and TRBJ2-7, with TRBD2 matching 13 bases. CDR3 length: 14 amino acids. CDR1 SEHNR and CDR2 FQNEAQ come from the germline V gene (reference sequence). V lost 5 bases, J lost 4 bases, and 2 bases stayed unmatched.

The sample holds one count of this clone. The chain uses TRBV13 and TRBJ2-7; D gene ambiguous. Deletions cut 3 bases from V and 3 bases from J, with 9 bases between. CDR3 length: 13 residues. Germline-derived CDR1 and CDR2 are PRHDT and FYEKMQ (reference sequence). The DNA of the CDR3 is TGTGCCAGCAGCTTGGGCAGGAACTACGAGCAGTACTTC. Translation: CASSLGRNYEQYF.

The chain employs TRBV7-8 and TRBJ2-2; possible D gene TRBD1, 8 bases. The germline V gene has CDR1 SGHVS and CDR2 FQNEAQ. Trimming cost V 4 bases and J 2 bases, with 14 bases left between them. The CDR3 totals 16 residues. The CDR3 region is CASSSQGGVNTGELFF. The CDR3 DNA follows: TGTGCCAGCAGCTCACAGGGGGGGGTAAACACCGGGGAGCTGTTTTTT. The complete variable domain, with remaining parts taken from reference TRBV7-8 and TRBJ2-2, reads GAGVSQSPRYKVAKRGQDVALRCDPISGHVSLFWYQQALGQGPEFLTYFQNEAQLDKSGLPSDRFFAERPEGSVSTLKIQRTQQEDSAVYLCASSSQGGVNTGELFFGEGSRLTVL.

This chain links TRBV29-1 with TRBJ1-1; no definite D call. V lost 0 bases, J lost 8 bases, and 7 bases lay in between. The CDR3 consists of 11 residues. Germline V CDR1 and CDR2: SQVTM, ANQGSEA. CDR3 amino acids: CSVEDRGEAFF. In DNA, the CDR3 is TGCAGCGTTGAAGATCGCGGAGAAGCTTTCTTT.

This chain's CDR3 is CASSPIPGEQFF. The DNA for the CDR3 is TGTGCCAGCAGCCCGATCCCGGGTGAGCAGTTCTTC. This chain connects TRBV6-6 to TRBJ2-1; the D is unclear. Trimming took 6 bases from V and 9 from J, leaving 12 bases between them. In germline, CDR1 is MNHNY, CDR2 SVGAGI (reference sequence). This CDR3 has 12 residues.

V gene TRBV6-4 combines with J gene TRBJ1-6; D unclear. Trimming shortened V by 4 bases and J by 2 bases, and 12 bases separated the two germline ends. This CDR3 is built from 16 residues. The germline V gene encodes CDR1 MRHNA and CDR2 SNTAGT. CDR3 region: CASSAPRAAYNSPLHF. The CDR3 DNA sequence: TGTGCCAGCAGTGCCCCGCGGGCGGCCTATAATTCACCCCTCCACTTT.